This T cell receptor beta chain is from a study of type 1 and type 2 diabetes patients. Across the whole study: Samples came from type 1 diabetic, type 2 diabetic or nondiabetic people, recruited in China. Points from the study as a whole: Age and gender were not matched between study groups.

About this clonotype: What it recognizes is unknown.

This CDR3 comprises 14 residues. Between the trimmed V and J ends, which lost 5 bases and 1 base, there was a span of 11 bases. The V gene's germline CDR1 is MNHEY and CDR2 SVGAGI. Amplification started from genomic DNA. Multiplex PCR with 30 forward and 13 reverse primers amplified the TCR beta CDR3. TCRdb reprocessed the multiplex PCR reads with MiXCR, giving one entry per CDR3 protein. The table has 250,000 to 300,000 distinct CDR3 sequences, 40% to 50% seen once. Specimen: peripheral blood mononuclear cells (PBMCs). The receptor's source is a man younger than 35 with type 2 diabetes. The rearrangement links TRBV6-5 to TRBJ1-1; the D is unclear. CDR3 loop: CASSRVGWNTEAFF. CDR3 nucleotide sequence: TGTGCCAGCAGTCGAGTGGGTTGGAACACTGAAGCTTTCTTT.